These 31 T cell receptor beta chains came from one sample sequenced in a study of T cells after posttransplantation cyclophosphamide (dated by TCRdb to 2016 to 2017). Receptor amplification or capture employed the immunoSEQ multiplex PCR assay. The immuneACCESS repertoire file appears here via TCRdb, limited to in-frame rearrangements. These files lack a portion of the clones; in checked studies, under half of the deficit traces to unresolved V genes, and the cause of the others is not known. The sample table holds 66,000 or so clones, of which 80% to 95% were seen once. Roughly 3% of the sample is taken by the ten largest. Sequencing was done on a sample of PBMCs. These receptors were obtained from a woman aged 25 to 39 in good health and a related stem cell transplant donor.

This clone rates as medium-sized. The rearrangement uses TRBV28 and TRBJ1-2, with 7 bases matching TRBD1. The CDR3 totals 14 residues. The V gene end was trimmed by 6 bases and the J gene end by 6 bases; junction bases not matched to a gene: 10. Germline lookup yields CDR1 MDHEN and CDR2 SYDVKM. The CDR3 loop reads CASRGGREVDGYTF. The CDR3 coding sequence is TGTGCCAGCAGAGGGGGCAGGGAAGTTGATGGCTACACCTTC.

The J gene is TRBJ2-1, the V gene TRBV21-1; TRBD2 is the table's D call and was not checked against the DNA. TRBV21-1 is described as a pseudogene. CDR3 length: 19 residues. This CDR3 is CASSEPNAASGGDSHEQFF. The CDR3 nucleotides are TGTGCCAGCAGTGAACCCAACGCGGCTAGCGGGGGGGATTCCCATGAGCAGTTCTTC.

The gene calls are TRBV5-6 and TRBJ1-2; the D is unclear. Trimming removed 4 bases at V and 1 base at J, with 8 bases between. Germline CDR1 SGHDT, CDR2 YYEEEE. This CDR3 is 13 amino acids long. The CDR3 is CASSANNNYGYTF. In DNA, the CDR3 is TGTGCCAGCAGCGCGAACAATAACTATGGCTACACCTTC.

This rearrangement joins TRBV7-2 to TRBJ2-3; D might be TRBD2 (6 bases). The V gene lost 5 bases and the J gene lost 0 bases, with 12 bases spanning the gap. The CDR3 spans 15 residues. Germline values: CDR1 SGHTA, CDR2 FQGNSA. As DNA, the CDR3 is TGTGCCAGCAGCCCAGGACTACCTAGCACAGATACGCAGTATTTT. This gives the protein CASSPGLPSTDTQYF.

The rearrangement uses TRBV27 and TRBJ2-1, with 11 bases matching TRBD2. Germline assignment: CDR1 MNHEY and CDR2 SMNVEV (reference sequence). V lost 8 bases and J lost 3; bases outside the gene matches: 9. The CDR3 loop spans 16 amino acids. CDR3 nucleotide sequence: TGTGCCAGCTCTCAGCCGGGACTAGCGGTCTACAATGAGCAGTTCTTC. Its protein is CASSQPGLAVYNEQFF.

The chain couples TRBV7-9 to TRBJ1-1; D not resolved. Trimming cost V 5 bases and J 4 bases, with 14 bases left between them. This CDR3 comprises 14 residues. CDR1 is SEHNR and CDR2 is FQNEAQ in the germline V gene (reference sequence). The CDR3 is CASSDVPPGTEAFF. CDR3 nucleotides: TGTGCCAGCAGCGATGTACCCCCCGGCACTGAAGCTTTCTTT. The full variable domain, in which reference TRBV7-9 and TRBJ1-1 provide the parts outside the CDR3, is DTGVSQNPRHKITKRGQNVTFRCDPISEHNRLYWYRQTLGQGPEFLTYFQNEAQLEKSRLLSDRFSAERPKGSFSTLEIQRTEQGDSAMYLCASSDVPPGTEAFFGQGTRLTVV.

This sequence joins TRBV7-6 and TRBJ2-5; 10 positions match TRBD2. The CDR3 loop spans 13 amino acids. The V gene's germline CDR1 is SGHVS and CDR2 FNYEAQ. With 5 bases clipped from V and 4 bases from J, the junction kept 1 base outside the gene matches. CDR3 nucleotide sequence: TGTGCCAGCAGCGCTAGCGGGGGAGAGACCCAGTACTTC. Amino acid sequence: CASSASGGETQYF.

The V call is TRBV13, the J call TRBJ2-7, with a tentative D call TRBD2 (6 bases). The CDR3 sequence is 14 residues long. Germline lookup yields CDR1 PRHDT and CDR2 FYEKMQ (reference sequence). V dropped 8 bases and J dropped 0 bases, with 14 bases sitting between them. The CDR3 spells CASSSGTDSYEQYF. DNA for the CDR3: TGTGCCAGCTCATCCGGGACTGACTCCTACGAGCAGTACTTC.

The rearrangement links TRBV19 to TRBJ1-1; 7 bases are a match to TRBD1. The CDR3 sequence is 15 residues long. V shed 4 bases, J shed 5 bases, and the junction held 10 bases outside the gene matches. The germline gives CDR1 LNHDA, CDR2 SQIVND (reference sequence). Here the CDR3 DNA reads TGTGCCAGTAGTAAACGGGACAGAGTAGGGACTGAAGCTTTCTTT. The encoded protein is CASSKRDRVGTEAFF.

This CDR3 reads CASSFRMENEKLFF. The CDR3 DNA is TGTGCCAGCAGCTTCCGGATGGAGAATGAAAAACTGTTTTTT. The chain employs TRBV7-9 and TRBJ1-4; D remains unclear. CDR1 SEHNR and CDR2 FQNEAQ come from the germline V gene (reference sequence). CDR3 length: 14 residues. V dropped 3 bases and J dropped 5 bases, with 10 bases sitting between them.

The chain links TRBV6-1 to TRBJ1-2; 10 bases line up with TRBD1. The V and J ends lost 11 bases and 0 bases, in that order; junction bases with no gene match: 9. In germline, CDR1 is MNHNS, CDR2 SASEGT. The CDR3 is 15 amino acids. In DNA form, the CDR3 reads TGTGCCGAAGGGGACAGGGGAATTTCTAACTATGGCTACACCTTC. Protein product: CAEGDRGISNYGYTF.

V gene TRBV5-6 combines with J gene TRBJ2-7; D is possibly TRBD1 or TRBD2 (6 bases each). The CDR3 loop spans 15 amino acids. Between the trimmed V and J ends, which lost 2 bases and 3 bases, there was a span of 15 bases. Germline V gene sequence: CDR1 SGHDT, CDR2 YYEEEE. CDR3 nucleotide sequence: TGTGCCAGCAGCTTAGATTGGAGGGGGAACTACGAGCAGTACTTC. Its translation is CASSLDWRGNYEQYF.

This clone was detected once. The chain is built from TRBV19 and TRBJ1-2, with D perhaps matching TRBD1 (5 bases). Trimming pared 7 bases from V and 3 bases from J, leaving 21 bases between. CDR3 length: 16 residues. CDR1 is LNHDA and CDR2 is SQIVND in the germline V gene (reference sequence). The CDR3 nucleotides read TGTGCCAGTACCACCCCCGGGGGGGGAGGATACTATGGCTACACCTTC. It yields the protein CASTTPGGGGYYGYTF.

The CDR3 loop reads CASSKDRGPGETQYF. The CDR3 DNA sequence: TGTGCCAGCTCGAAGGACAGGGGGCCGGGGGAGACCCAGTACTTC. The chain joins TRBV7-7 to TRBJ2-5; 11 bases agree with TRBD1. The CDR3 totals 15 residues. Germline CDR1 and CDR2: SSHAT and FNYEAQ (reference sequence). With 8 bases clipped from V and 5 bases from J, the junction kept 10 bases outside the gene matches.

The CDR3 region is CASSQQSRVIGELFF. CDR3 bases: TGCGCCAGCAGCCAACAAAGCAGGGTTATCGGGGAGCTGTTTTTT. The rearrangement links TRBV4-3 to TRBJ2-2; tentatively, D is TRBD1 (5 bases). CDR1 LGHNA and CDR2 YSLEER come from the germline V gene. The length of the CDR3 is 15 residues. Trimming took off 2 bases at V and 7 bases at J, with 14 bases between the two ends.

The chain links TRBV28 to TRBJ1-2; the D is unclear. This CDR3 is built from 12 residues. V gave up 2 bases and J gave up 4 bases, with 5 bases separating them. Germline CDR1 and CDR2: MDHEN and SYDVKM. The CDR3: CASSLGPYGYTF. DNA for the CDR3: TGTGCCAGCAGTTTAGGGCCCTATGGCTACACCTTC.

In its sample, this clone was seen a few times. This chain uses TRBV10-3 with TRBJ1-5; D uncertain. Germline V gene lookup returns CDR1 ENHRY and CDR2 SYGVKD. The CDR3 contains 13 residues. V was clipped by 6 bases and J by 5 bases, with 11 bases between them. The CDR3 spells CAIRAGDHQPQHF. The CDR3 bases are TGTGCCATCAGGGCAGGTGATCATCAGCCCCAGCATTTT.

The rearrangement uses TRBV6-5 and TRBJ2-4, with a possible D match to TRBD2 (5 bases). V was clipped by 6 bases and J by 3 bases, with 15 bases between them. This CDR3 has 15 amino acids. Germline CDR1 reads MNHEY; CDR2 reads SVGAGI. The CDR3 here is CASSDPGRGKNIQYF. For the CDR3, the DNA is TGTGCCAGCAGCGACCCCGGACGGGGCAAAAACATTCAGTACTTC.

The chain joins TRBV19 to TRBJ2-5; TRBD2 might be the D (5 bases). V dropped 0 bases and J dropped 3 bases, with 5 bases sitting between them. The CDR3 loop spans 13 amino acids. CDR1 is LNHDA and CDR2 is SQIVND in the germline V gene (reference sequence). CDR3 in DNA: TGTGCCAGTAGTATAGACGGGGAAGAGACCCAGTACTTC. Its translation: CASSIDGEETQYF.

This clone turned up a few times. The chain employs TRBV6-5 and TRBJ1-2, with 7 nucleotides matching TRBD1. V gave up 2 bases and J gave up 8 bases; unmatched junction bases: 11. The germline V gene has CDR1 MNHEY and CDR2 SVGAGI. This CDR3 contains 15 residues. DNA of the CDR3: TGTGCCAGCAGTTACCTTAAAACAGGGGCGGGAGGCTACACCTTC. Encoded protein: CASSYLKTGAGGYTF.

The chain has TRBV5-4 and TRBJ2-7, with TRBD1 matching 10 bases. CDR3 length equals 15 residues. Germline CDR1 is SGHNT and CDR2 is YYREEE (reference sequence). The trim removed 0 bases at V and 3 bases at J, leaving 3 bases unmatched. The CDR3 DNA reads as TGTGCCAGCAGCTTGGAACGGGACAGGGGCTACGAGCAGTACTTC. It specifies CASSLERDRGYEQYF.

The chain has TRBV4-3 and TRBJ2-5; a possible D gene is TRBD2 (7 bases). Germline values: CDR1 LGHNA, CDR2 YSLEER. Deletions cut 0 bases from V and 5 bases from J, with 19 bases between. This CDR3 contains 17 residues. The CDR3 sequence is CASSQELGAGVGETQYF. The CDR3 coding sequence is TGCGCCAGCAGCCAAGAATTGGGGGCGGGGGTAGGGGAGACCCAGTACTTC.

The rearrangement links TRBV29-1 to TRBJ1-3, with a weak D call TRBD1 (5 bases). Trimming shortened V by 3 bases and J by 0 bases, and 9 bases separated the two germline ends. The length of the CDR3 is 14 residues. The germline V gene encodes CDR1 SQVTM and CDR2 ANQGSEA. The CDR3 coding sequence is TGCAGCGTTGAGGACACACTCTCTGGAAACACCATATATTTT. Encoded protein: CSVEDTLSGNTIYF.

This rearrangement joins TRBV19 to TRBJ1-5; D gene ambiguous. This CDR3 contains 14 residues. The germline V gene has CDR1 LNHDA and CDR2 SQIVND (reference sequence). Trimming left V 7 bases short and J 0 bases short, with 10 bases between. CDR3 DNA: TGTGCCAGTAAGGGCACCCATAGCAATCAGCCCCAGCATTTT. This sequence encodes CASKGTHSNQPQHF.

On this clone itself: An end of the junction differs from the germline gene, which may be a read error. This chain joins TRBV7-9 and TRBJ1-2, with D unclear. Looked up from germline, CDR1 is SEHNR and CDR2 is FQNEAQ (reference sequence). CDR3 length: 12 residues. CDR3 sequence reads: CASSLEIPVPSF. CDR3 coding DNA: TGTGCCAGCAGCTTAGAGATTCCGGTCCCAAGTTTC.

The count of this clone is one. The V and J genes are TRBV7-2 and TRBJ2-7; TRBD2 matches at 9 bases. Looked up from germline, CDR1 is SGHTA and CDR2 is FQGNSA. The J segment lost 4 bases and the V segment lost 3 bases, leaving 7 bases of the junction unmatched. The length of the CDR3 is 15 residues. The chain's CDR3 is CASSFSGTSRYEQYF. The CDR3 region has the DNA TGTGCCAGCAGCTTTTCCGGGACTAGCCGTTACGAGCAGTACTTC.

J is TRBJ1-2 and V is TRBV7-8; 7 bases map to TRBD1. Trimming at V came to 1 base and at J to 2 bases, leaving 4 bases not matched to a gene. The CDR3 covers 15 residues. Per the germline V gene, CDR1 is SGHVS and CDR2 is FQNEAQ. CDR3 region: CASSLGQTGNYGYTF. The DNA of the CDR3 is TGTGCCAGCAGCTTAGGACAGACAGGGAACTATGGCTACACCTTC.

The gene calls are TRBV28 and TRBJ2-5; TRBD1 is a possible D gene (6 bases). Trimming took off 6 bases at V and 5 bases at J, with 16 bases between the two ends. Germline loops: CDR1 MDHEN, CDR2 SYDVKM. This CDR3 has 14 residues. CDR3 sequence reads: CASREQGEPETQYF. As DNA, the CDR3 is TGTGCCAGCAGGGAACAGGGAGAACCGGAGACCCAGTACTTC.

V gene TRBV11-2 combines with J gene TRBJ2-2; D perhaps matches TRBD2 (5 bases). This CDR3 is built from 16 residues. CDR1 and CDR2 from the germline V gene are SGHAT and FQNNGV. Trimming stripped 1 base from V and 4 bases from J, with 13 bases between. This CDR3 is CASSLGANRGTGELFF. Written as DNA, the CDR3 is TGTGCCAGCAGCTTAGGGGCCAATCGGGGCACCGGGGAGCTGTTTTTT.

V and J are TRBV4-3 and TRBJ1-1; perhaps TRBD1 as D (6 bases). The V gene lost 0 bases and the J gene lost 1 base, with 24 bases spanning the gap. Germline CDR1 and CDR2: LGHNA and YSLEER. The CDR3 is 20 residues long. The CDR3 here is CASSQEIMVSGVVANTEAFF. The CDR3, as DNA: TGCGCCAGCAGCCAAGAGATAATGGTGTCAGGGGTGGTGGCGAACACTGAAGCTTTCTTT.

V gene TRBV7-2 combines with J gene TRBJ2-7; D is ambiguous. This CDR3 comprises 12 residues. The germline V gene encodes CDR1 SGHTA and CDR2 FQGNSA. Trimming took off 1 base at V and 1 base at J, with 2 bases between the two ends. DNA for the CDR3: TGTGCCAGCAGCTTAGGTTCCTACGAGCAGTACTTC. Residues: CASSLGSYEQYF.